The 26 T cell receptor beta chains given below trace back to one sample, sequenced in a study of metastatic and nonmetastatic thyroid tumors. TCRdb reanalyzed the PCR reads with MiXCR. The data show 46,000 or so clones, about 16% seen once. None of the patients had undergone any treatment ahead of thyroid surgery. Sequencing was performed on blood. The origin of the receptors is a female donor with papillary thyroid cancer or a benign thyroid nodule (not recorded which). Some clones in this sample may be carry-over from other donors' samples.

This clone was found a few times. A much larger clone sits a single nucleotide away, making a read error possible. The chain links TRBV9 to TRBJ2-3; D tentatively fits TRBD1 or TRBD2 (5 bases each). The germline CDR1 and CDR2 sequences are SGDLS and YYNGEE. CDR3 length: 14 residues. The DNA for the CDR3 is TGTACCAGCAGCGTAGGGGACGAGAGGGATACGCAGTATTTT. Protein sequence: CTSSVGDERDTQYF. The whole variable domain, filled in from reference TRBV9 and TRBJ2-3, reads DSGVTQTPKHLITATGQRVTLRCSPRSGDLSVYWYQQSLDQGLQFLIQYYNGEERAKGNILERFSAQQFPDLHSELNLSSLELGDSALYFCTSSVGDERDTQYFGPGTRLTVL.

With regard to this clone: This could be a read error, since a much larger clone is one nucleotide away. This chain joins TRBV29-1 and TRBJ1-1; D is perhaps TRBD1 (5 bases). Trimming cost V 8 bases and J 0 bases, with 19 bases left between them. The V gene's germline CDR1 is SQVTM and CDR2 ANQGSEA. This CDR3 is 15 amino acids long. In DNA, the CDR3 is TGCAGCTTCCGGACAAGTAAAAGCATGAACACTGAAGCTTTCTTT. It yields the protein CSFRTSKSMNTEAFF.

V and J are TRBV6-1 and TRBJ2-7; 10 bases fit TRBD1. The V and J ends lost 6 bases and 0 bases, in that order; junction bases with no gene match: 5. This CDR3 region has 15 residues. The germline gives CDR1 MNHNS, CDR2 SASEGT. DNA of the CDR3: TGTGCCAGCAGGTTCCGGGACAGGGGCTCCTACGAGCAGTACTTC. This translates into CASRFRDRGSYEQYF.

The CDR3 bases are TGTGCCAGCAGCCCGGGGACGGGGGCAGATACGCAGTATTTT. As protein: CASSPGTGADTQYF. V gene TRBV7-6 combines with J gene TRBJ2-3, with D possibly being TRBD2 (6 bases). CDR1 is SGHVS, CDR2 FNYEAQ, per germline. The CDR3 contains 14 residues. V was pared by 5 bases and J by 4 bases, with 13 bases between.

Turning to this clone: This may arise from a read error, as a much more abundant clone is one base away. In DNA form, the CDR3 reads TGTGCCATCTCAGATCCGGGACAGGGAGGGTACGAGCAGTACTTC. Translated, it gives CAISDPGQGGYEQYF. The V call is TRBV18, the J call TRBJ2-7; 9 nucleotides align to TRBD1. Germline CDR1 KGHSH, CDR2 LQKENI. The CDR3 loop spans 15 amino acids. Drawing the rest from reference TRBV18 and TRBJ2-7, the complete variable domain is NAGVMQNPRHLVRRRGQEARLRCSPMKGHSHVYWYRQLPEEGLKFMVYLQKENIIDESGMPKERFSAEFPKEGPSILRIQQVVRGDSAAYFCAISDPGQGGYEQYFGPGTRLTVT.

This clone was picked up many times. The sample carries other DNA sequences with the same CDR3. The chain joins TRBV20-1 to TRBJ2-5, with D unresolved. Germline lookup yields CDR1 DFQATT and CDR2 SNEGSKA (reference sequence). V dropped 7 bases and J dropped 0 bases, with 9 bases sitting between them. The length of the CDR3 is 12 residues. The CDR3 loop is CSGVSYQETQYF. CDR3 DNA: TGCAGTGGGGTCTCGTACCAAGAGACCCAGTACTTC.

In its sample, this clone was seen many times. The chain is built from TRBV20-1 and TRBJ2-1; D is uncertain. CDR1 is DFQATT, CDR2 SNEGSKA, per germline (reference sequence). Deletions cut 6 bases from V and 5 bases from J, with 14 bases between. CDR3 length: 13 residues. The CDR3 sequence: CSAQFGQHNEQFF. The CDR3, as DNA: TGCAGTGCCCAGTTTGGGCAGCACAATGAGCAGTTCTTC.

This clone was detected ten times or more. This chain joins TRBV30 and TRBJ2-7; 11 bases line up with TRBD2. Per germline, CDR1 GTSNPN and CDR2 SVGIG (reference sequence). Trimming cost V 3 bases and J 3 bases; bases outside gene matches: 4. The CDR3 has 14 residues. As DNA, the CDR3 is TGTGCCTGGAGCCTTGGACTAGCGGGCTACGAGCAGTACTTC. Residues: CAWSLGLAGYEQYF. The full variable domain, rest sourced from reference TRBV30 and TRBJ2-7, is SQTIHQWPATLVQPVGSPLSLECTVEGTSNPNLYWYRQAAGRGLQLLFYSVGIGQISSEVPQNLSASRPQDRQFILSSKKLLLSDSGFYLCAWSLGLAGYEQYFGPGTRLTVT.

In this sample, this clone turned up many times. The gene calls are TRBV20-1 and TRBJ2-7, with D possibly TRBD1 on 6 matching bases. The V end lost 3 bases, the J end lost 3 bases, and 12 bases lay between the germline ends. The CDR3 length is 13 residues. CDR1 DFQATT and CDR2 SNEGSKA come from the germline V gene (reference sequence). DNA of the CDR3: TGCAGTGCTAGCTTAGGACAGATCTACGAGCAGTACTTC. It yields the protein CSASLGQIYEQYF.

This clone was picked up many times. This chain connects TRBV18 to TRBJ2-7; D is ambiguous. Germline-derived CDR1 and CDR2 are KGHSH and LQKENI. V was shortened by 3 bases and J by 0 bases, with 6 bases between the two germline ends. The CDR3 runs 13 residues. The CDR3 is CASSPPSSYEQYF. The CDR3 nucleotides are TGTGCCAGCTCACCGCCTAGCTCCTACGAGCAGTACTTC. Variable domain in full (rest from reference TRBV18 and TRBJ2-7): NAGVMQNPRHLVRRRGQEARLRCSPMKGHSHVYWYRQLPEEGLKFMVYLQKENIIDESGMPKERFSAEFPKEGPSILRIQQVVRGDSAAYFCASSPPSSYEQYFGPGTRLTVT.

The sample holds many counts of this clone. The rearrangement uses TRBV29-1 and TRBJ2-1; no reliable D call. Looked up from germline, CDR1 is SQVTM and CDR2 is ANQGSEA. The CDR3 is 11 residues long. Deletions cut 6 bases from V and 3 bases from J, with 6 bases between. The CDR3 is CSVVLYNEQFF. CDR3 DNA sequence: TGCAGCGTGGTCCTCTACAATGAGCAGTTCTTC.

This clone was counted many times. This chain links TRBV29-1 with TRBJ1-2; tentative D call: TRBD1 (6 bases). CDR1 is SQVTM and CDR2 is ANQGSEA in the germline V gene. CDR3 length equals 13 residues. The germline V and J ends were trimmed by 2 bases and 5 bases, with 12 bases remaining between them. The CDR3 here is CSVEQTGTYGYTF. The CDR3 bases are TGCAGCGTTGAACAGACGGGGACATATGGCTACACCTTC.

By share, this clone ranks as medium-sized (0.01 to 0.1%). The V call is TRBV12-3 or TRBV12-4, the J call TRBJ1-2; D not resolved. The V and J ends lost 4 bases and 4 bases respectively, with 7 bases between them. There are 12 residues in the CDR3. CDR3 in DNA: TGTGCCAGCAGTTCCCGGGGCTATGGCTACACCTTC. Amino acid sequence: CASSSRGYGYTF.

This clone appeared many times. The chain has TRBV20-1 and TRBJ2-3; D might be TRBD2 (7 bases). The CDR3 length is 16 residues. Trimming left V 6 bases short and J 0 bases short, with 19 bases between. In germline, CDR1 is DFQATT, CDR2 SNEGSKA (reference sequence). In DNA form, the CDR3 reads TGCAGTGCCCGGAGGGGGGGGGCAGGGAGCACAGATACGCAGTATTTT. It translates to CSARRGGAGSTDTQYF.

This clone has a count of ten or more. The chain links TRBV19 to TRBJ1-1; D is perhaps TRBD1 (6 bases). Germline V gene sequence: CDR1 LNHDA, CDR2 SQIVND (reference sequence). The V end lost 5 bases, the J end lost 0 bases, and 25 bases lay between the germline ends. CDR3 length: 19 amino acids. The DNA of the CDR3 is TGTGCCAGTAGTGTCTCACAGGGAACAAGGTATAAACTGAACACTGAAGCTTTCTTT. Its protein is CASSVSQGTRYKLNTEAFF.

The sample holds many counts of this clone. The chain combines TRBV14 with TRBJ2-1; D could derive from TRBD1 or TRBD2 (6 bases each). The CDR3 is made up of 15 amino acids. Trimming stripped 1 base from V and 8 bases from J, with 15 bases between. CDR1 is SGHDN and CDR2 is FVKESK in the germline V gene. In nucleotides, the CDR3 is TGTGCCAGCAGCCAAGCTCCCGGGGGCTGGGATGAGCAGTTCTTC. Amino acids: CASSQAPGGWDEQFF.

A note on this clone: This is likely a read error, given that the CDR3 carries no conserved phenylalanine or tryptophan at its end. Because the CDR3's place on the DNA is in doubt, the DNA is left out and the CDR3 is given as listed by TCRdb. The chain uses TRBV27 and TRBJ2-1. From germline, CDR1 is MNHEY and CDR2 SMNVEV (reference sequence). With termini counted, the CDR3 has 14 amino acids. This CDR3 is CASSPLDSYNEQDL.

Details on this clone: A read error may be the cause here, since a much bigger clone is one base away. The chain links TRBV4-1 to TRBJ1-1; 8 bases fit TRBD1. Germline CDR1 and CDR2: MGHRA and YSYEKL. The trim removed 3 bases at V and 5 bases at J, leaving 5 bases unmatched. The CDR3 contains 14 residues. In nucleotides, the CDR3 is TGCGCCAGCAGCCACCTGGACAGGGAGACTGAAGCTTTCTTT. It translates to CASSHLDRETEAFF.

This clone was detected only a few times. The V and J genes are TRBV28 and TRBJ1-1; no clear D. CDR1 and CDR2 from the germline V gene are MDHEN and SYDVKM. The CDR3 runs to 13 residues. Between the trimmed V and J ends, which lost 5 bases and 1 base, there was a span of 8 bases. The CDR3 bases are TGTGCCAGCAGTCCGTCATGGAACACTGAAGCTTTCTTT. It yields the protein CASSPSWNTEAFF.

This clone was counted at least ten times. The rearrangement uses TRBV28 and TRBJ1-5, with unresolved D. Trimming pared 6 bases from V and 4 bases from J, leaving 7 bases between. Germline V CDR1 and CDR2: MDHEN, SYDVKM. CDR3 length: 12 amino acids. CDR3 DNA: TGTGCCAGCAGCCTGATTAATCAGCCCCAGCATTTT. Protein: CASSLINQPQHF.

This chain links TRBV6-2 or TRBV6-3 with TRBJ2-3, with unresolved D. Trimming pared 5 bases from V and 5 bases from J, leaving 14 bases between. Germline CDR1 reads MNHEY; CDR2 reads SVGEGT. The CDR3 loop spans 14 amino acids. As DNA, the CDR3 is TGTGCCAGCAGTCAACACCCCCTGGTAGATACGCAGTATTTT. Protein product: CASSQHPLVDTQYF.

This clone occurred a few times. This chain uses TRBV6-1 with TRBJ1-1; D may be TRBD1 (5 bases). The CDR3 runs to 16 residues. Trimming removed 1 base from V and 1 base from J, with 13 bases in between. CDR1 is MNHNS, CDR2 SASEGT, per germline. The CDR3 DNA reads as TGTGCCAGCAGTGAAGGGCAGGGCGACGGGAACACTGAAGCTTTCTTT. This codes for CASSEGQGDGNTEAFF.

By share, this clone counts as medium-sized. The chain carries TRBV6-1 and TRBJ1-3; D is possibly TRBD1 (5 bases). CDR1 and CDR2 (germline): MNHNS, SASEGT. The germline V and J ends were trimmed by 6 bases and 8 bases, with 17 bases remaining between them. The CDR3 has 14 residues. The CDR3 spells CASRPRDGGDTIYF. As DNA, the CDR3 is TGTGCCAGCAGACCCCGGGATGGGGGAGACACCATATATTTT.

There are a few counts of this clone. The chain combines TRBV6-4 with TRBJ1-1; D not certain. The CDR3 sequence is 13 residues long. V lost 0 bases and J 5 bases, leaving 7 bases between the germline ends. Germline loops: CDR1 MRHNA, CDR2 SNTAGT. The CDR3 reads CASSDSTGTEAFF. CDR3 bases: TGTGCCAGCAGTGACTCGACCGGAACTGAAGCTTTCTTT.

The chain links TRBV19 to TRBJ1-5, with D uncertain. Trimming left V 7 bases short and J 4 bases short, with 14 bases between. The CDR3 loop spans 14 amino acids. CDR1 and CDR2 (germline): LNHDA, SQIVND (reference sequence). The chain's CDR3 is CASKPREINQPQHF. The CDR3 DNA sequence: TGTGCCAGTAAACCCAGAGAGATAAATCAGCCCCAGCATTTT.

The chain couples TRBV4-1 to TRBJ2-5; D gene unclear. The CDR3 has 16 amino acids. CDR1 is MGHRA, CDR2 YSYEKL, per germline. V lost 0 bases, J lost 1 base, and 12 bases lay in between. CDR3 loop: CASSQDGWVGQETQYF. CDR3 nucleotides: TGCGCCAGCAGCCAAGATGGGTGGGTTGGCCAAGAGACCCAGTACTTC.